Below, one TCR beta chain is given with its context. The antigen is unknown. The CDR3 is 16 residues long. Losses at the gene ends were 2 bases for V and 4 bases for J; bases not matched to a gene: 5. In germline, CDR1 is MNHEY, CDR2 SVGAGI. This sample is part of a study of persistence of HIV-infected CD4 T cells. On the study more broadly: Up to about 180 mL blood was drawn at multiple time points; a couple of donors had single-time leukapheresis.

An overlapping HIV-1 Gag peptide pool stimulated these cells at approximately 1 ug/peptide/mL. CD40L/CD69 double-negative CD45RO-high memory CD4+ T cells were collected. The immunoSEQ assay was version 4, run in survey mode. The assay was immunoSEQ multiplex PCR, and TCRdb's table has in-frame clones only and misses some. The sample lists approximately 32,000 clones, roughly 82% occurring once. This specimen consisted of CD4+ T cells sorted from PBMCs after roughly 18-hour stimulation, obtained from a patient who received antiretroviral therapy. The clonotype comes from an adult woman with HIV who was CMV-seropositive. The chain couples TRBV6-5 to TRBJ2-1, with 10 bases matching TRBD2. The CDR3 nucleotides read TGTGCCAGCAGTTACCCCCGGACTAGCGGATACAATGAGCAGTTCTTC. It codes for CASSYPRTSGYNEQFF.